The 5 T cell receptor beta chains below were found in one sample sequenced in a study of early T cells in non-severe SARS-CoV-2 infection. TCRdb called the 5' RACE reads again in MiXCR, with one record for every CDR3 protein. The table records some 50,000 distinct CDR3 sequences, about 5.3% of them present only once. This material consisted of whole blood, taken at baseline. These receptors all come from an adult who was a healthcare worker with PCR-confirmed SARS-CoV-2 infection or an uninfected control (not recorded which).

CDR3 amino acids: CASSPTLSSTDTQYF. The CDR3 DNA sequence: TGTGCCAGCTCACCGACACTCTCTAGCACAGATACGCAGTATTTT. The chain has TRBV18 and TRBJ2-3, with no clear D. CDR1 is KGHSH and CDR2 is LQKENI in the germline V gene. This CDR3 is built from 15 residues. Trimming took off 3 bases at V and 0 bases at J, with 10 bases between the two ends.

This clonotype was counted at least ten times. This chain links TRBV4-2 with TRBJ2-7; the D gene could be TRBD1 or TRBD2 (5 bases each). Germline CDR1 is LGHNA and CDR2 is YNFKEQ. The CDR3 is made up of 16 amino acids. With 4 bases removed from V and 5 bases from J, the gap between germline ends came to 21 bases. In nucleotides, the CDR3 is TGTGCCAGCAGCCCCCACTGGCTTGAGGGGCTACACGAGCAGTACTTC. Translating it yields CASSPHWLEGLHEQYF.

This clonotype was picked up a small number of times. The CDR3: CASSELAGLTDTQYF. CDR3 nucleotides: TGTGCCAGCAGCGAACTAGCGGGACTCACAGATACGCAGTATTTT. This chain joins TRBV6-1 and TRBJ2-3, with 10 bases matching TRBD2. Per germline, CDR1 MNHNS and CDR2 SASEGT. The CDR3 runs to 15 residues. Trimming removed 6 bases from V and 2 bases from J; junction bases left unmatched: 5.

The V gene is TRBV28, the J gene TRBJ2-7, with D unclear. CDR1 is MDHEN and CDR2 is SYDVKM in the germline V gene. The V end was cut by 8 bases, the J end by 0 bases, with 17 bases between. The CDR3 sequence is 15 residues long. CDR3 nucleotides: TGTGCCAGCTCGTCTACCCTCGTGAGCTCCTACGAGCAGTACTTC. Its translation: CASSSTLVSSYEQYF.

This clonotype was observed many times. The chain joins TRBV19 to TRBJ2-3; a possible D gene is TRBD1 (6 bases). The CDR3 is 15 amino acids. Germline V lookup: CDR1 LNHDA, CDR2 SQIVND (reference sequence). V lost 5 bases and J lost 7, with 19 bases in between. The CDR3 loop is CASSAGAGDLNTQYF. CDR3 sequence (DNA): TGTGCCAGTAGTGCCGGGGCAGGGGATTTAAATACGCAGTATTTT.